This T cell receptor (beta chain) was profiled in a study of human T cells and chemical hapten exposure. Germline V gene sequence: CDR1 LGHNT, CDR2 FRNRAP. CDR3 length: 14 residues. The germline V and J ends were trimmed by 7 bases and 5 bases, with 17 bases remaining between them. Authors' analysis steps: TCR counts had a median of about 94,000 per sample and spanned roughly 20,000 to 690,600. Each CDR3 protein is one row after TCRdb ran MiXCR on the RACE reads. These V and J calls are TCRdb output, not the study's own analysis. The sample gives 65,000 to 90,000 distinct CDR3 sequences, 5% to 8.5% of which show up once; roughly 1.4% is in the top ten. Regarding time point: patch test 2, 6 weeks after DPC sensitization. The sample's treatment: therapeutic diphenylcyclopropenone sensitization with weekly scalp DPC. This clonotype was observed at least ten times.

The chain has TRBV12-5 and TRBJ1-2, with D hard to call. This material consisted of whole blood, taken in connection with sensitization to the hapten diphenylcyclopropenone (DPC). The receptor was derived from a woman between 25 and 40 years old with alopecia areata. Some clones in this sample may be carry-over from other donors' samples. The chain's CDR3 is CASAPPEGIYGYTF. The CDR3 DNA follows: TGTGCTAGTGCCCCTCCCGAAGGGATTTATGGCTACACCTTC. Full variable domain (remainder filled in from reference TRBV12-5 and TRBJ1-2): DARVTQTPRHKVTEMGQEVTMRCQPILGHNTVFWYRQTMMQGLELLAYFRNRAPLDDSGMPKDRFSAEMPDATLATLKIQPSEPRDSAVYFCASAPPEGIYGYTFGSGTRLTVV.